This TCR beta chain was sequenced during a study of blood T cell repertoires in COVID-19. Profiled with immunoSEQ multiplex PCR; TCRdb holds only in-frame clones, not every one. Among 95,000 to 150,000 clones, roughly 88% were seen once, and the ten largest hold 1.2%. This CDR3 has 15 residues. In germline, CDR1 is SNHLY, CDR2 FYNNEI. After removal of 4 bases from V and 4 bases from J, the junction contained 8 bases not matched to a gene. This TCR derives from a woman older than 75 with acute or convalescent COVID-19. This chain joins TRBV2 and TRBJ2-7, with 9 bases lining up with TRBD1. The specimen was peripheral blood. This CDR3 is CASSGRDRALYEQYF. The CDR3 nucleotides are TGTGCCAGCAGTGGCCGGGACAGGGCGTTATACGAGCAGTACTTC.